Below, 9 T cell receptor beta chains from the same sample are listed, as sequenced in a study of blood T cell repertoires in COVID-19. The method was immunoSEQ multiplex PCR; TCRdb's version includes in-frame clones alone and lacks a portion of them. The top ten clones hold around 12% of a sample with about 130,000 clones, approximately 81% of them seen once. Sequencing input: peripheral blood. The receptor set was obtained from a woman in her thirties who had recovered from COVID-19.

Written as DNA, the CDR3 is TGTGCCAGCAGCTTGGCCAATGGGCCGAGTGAGCAGTTCTTC. Its protein is CASSLANGPSEQFF. The V gene is TRBV5-4, the J gene TRBJ2-1; D remains unclear. Between the trimmed V and J ends, which lost 0 bases and 9 bases, there was a span of 13 bases. The V gene's germline CDR1 is SGHNT and CDR2 YYREEE (reference sequence). The CDR3 sequence is 14 residues long.

This chain links TRBV27 with TRBJ2-7; TRBD1 aligns across 7 bases. The CDR3 consists of 13 residues. Trimming cost V 8 bases and J 1 base; bases outside gene matches: 5. Germline V gene data show CDR1 as MNHEY and CDR2 as SMNVEV (reference sequence). In DNA form, the CDR3 reads TGTGCCAGCGGGGACAGCCGGTCCTACGAGCAGTACTTC. Amino acid sequence: CASGDSRSYEQYF.

The chain links TRBV9 to TRBJ2-2; D not certain. Germline CDR1 and CDR2: SGDLS and YYNGEE. This CDR3 is 11 amino acids long. V lost 4 bases to trimming and J lost 7 bases, with 5 bases between them. This CDR3 is CASSLSGELFF. The CDR3 DNA is TGTGCCAGCAGCTTGAGCGGGGAGCTGTTTTTT. Full variable domain (rest looked up from reference TRBV9 and TRBJ2-2): DSGVTQTPKHLITATGQRVTLRCSPRSGDLSVYWYQQSLDQGLQFLIQYYNGEERAKGNILERFSAQQFPDLHSELNLSSLELGDSALYFCASSLSGELFFGEGSRLTVL.

This clone was counted a single time. The chain has TRBV15 and TRBJ2-2; 7 positions agree with TRBD2. The CDR3 runs to 15 residues. The germline V gene has CDR1 LNHNV and CDR2 YYDKDF (reference sequence). V shed 3 bases and J 3 bases; nucleotides not matched to a gene: 4. CDR3 bases: TGTGCCACCAGCAGGGGACGGGAGGACACCGGGGAGCTGTTTTTT. Translated, it gives CATSRGREDTGELFF. The variable domain in full, completed from reference TRBV15 and TRBJ2-2, reads DAMVIQNPRYQVTQFGKPVTLSCSQTLNHNVMYWYQQKSSQAPKLLFHYYDKDFNNEADTPDNFQSRRPNTSFCFLDIRSPGLGDTAMYLCATSRGREDTGELFFGEGSRLTVL.

V usage is TRBV19 and J usage is TRBJ1-2, with D tentatively TRBD1 (6 bases). The germline gives CDR1 LNHDA, CDR2 SQIVND (reference sequence). With 0 bases removed from V and 4 bases from J, the gap between germline ends came to 12 bases. The CDR3 covers 15 residues. CDR3 sequence (DNA): TGTGCCAGTAGTATAGATACAGGGTTGGGCTATGGCTACACCTTC. It yields the protein CASSIDTGLGYGYTF.

The CDR3: CASSTSGVSYEQYF. The CDR3 region has the DNA TGTGCCAGTAGTACATCAGGGGTTTCCTACGAGCAGTACTTC. This chain links TRBV19 with TRBJ2-7; a weak D match, TRBD1 (6 bases). The V gene lost 4 bases and the J gene lost 1 base, with 11 bases spanning the gap. The CDR3 totals 14 residues. CDR1 LNHDA and CDR2 SQIVND come from the germline V gene (reference sequence). Full variable domain (rest looked up from reference TRBV19 and TRBJ2-7): DGGITQSPKYLFRKEGQNVTLSCEQNLNHDAMYWYRQDPGQGLRLIYYSQIVNDFQKGDIAEGYSVSREKKESFPLTVTSAQKNPTAFYLCASSTSGVSYEQYFGPGTRLTVT.

J is TRBJ2-3 and V is TRBV4-1; tentative D call: TRBD2 (6 bases). The germline V gene has CDR1 MGHRA and CDR2 YSYEKL. The CDR3 is made up of 14 amino acids. V was trimmed by 1 base and J by 2 bases, leaving 7 bases between them. CDR3 nucleotides: TGCGCCAGCAGCCAAGCGGGGGACACAGATACGCAGTATTTT. This translates into CASSQAGDTDTQYF.

The chain is built from TRBV16 and TRBJ2-7; the match to TRBD1 covers 10 bases. The CDR3 is made up of 15 amino acids. After removal of 4 bases from V and 5 bases from J, the junction contained 8 bases not matched to a gene. CDR1 and CDR2 from the germline V gene are KGHSY and FQNENV. The CDR3 sequence: CASSLKPGQGDEQYF. CDR3 nucleotides: TGTGCCAGCAGCCTCAAACCAGGACAGGGGGACGAGCAGTACTTC.

The chain combines TRBV19 with TRBJ1-1, with 7 positions matching TRBD1. CDR1 and CDR2 (germline): LNHDA, SQIVND (reference sequence). The CDR3 sequence is 15 residues long. V lost 3 bases, J lost 7 bases, and 11 bases stayed unmatched. The CDR3 protein is CASSIGGTVVIEAFF. As DNA, the CDR3 is TGTGCCAGTAGTATTGGCGGGACAGTAGTCATTGAAGCTTTCTTT.